A single sample gave rise to the 11 T cell receptor beta chains below, sequenced in a study of blood T cell repertoires in COVID-19. Assay used: immunoSEQ multiplex PCR; TCRdb lists only in-frame clones, some missing. This table holds 75,000 to 80,000 clones, 70% to 90% found once. The specimen sequenced was peripheral blood. These receptors were taken from a human donor in a cohort sampled during active COVID-19.

This clone was observed once. The genes are TRBV6-2 or TRBV6-3 and TRBJ2-3; D may be TRBD1 (6 bases). The germline V gene has CDR1 MNHEY and CDR2 SVGEGT. Between the trimmed V and J ends, which lost 6 bases and 8 bases, there was a span of 21 bases. The CDR3 extends over 15 amino acids. For the CDR3, the DNA is TGTGCCAGCAGCCCTCGGACTGGGGTAGGGGGTACGCAGTATTTT. Translated: CASSPRTGVGGTQYF.

The V and J genes are TRBV4-1 and TRBJ1-4; 8 bases are shared with TRBD1. With 0 bases clipped from V and 5 bases from J, the junction kept 8 bases outside the gene matches. There are 17 residues in the CDR3. CDR1 MGHRA and CDR2 YSYEKL come from the germline V gene. The CDR3 loop is CASSQDARQGRNEKLFF. The DNA for the CDR3 is TGCGCCAGCAGCCAAGATGCCCGACAGGGGAGAAATGAAAAACTGTTTTTT.

The V call is TRBV2, the J call TRBJ1-5; TRBD1 matches at 11 bases. This CDR3 spans 16 amino acids. The germline CDR1 and CDR2 sequences are SNHLY and FYNNEI. J was trimmed by 4 bases and V by 7 bases; bases with no gene match: 9. The CDR3 loop reads CASTKRGTGGNQPQHF. The CDR3 region has the DNA TGTGCCAGCACCAAGAGGGGGACAGGGGGGAATCAGCCCCAGCATTTT.

The chain is built from TRBV7-2 and TRBJ1-6; D is possibly TRBD1 (6 bases). The CDR3 spans 17 residues. The V gene lost 5 bases and the J gene lost 0 bases, with 14 bases spanning the gap. CDR1 and CDR2 (germline): SGHTA, FQGNSA. The CDR3 reads CASSARDNLSYNSPLHF. The CDR3, as DNA: TGTGCCAGCAGCGCGAGGGACAACCTCTCCTATAATTCACCCCTCCACTTT.

This rearrangement joins TRBV7-9 to TRBJ2-5; 9 nucleotides align to TRBD1. Germline V CDR1 and CDR2: SEHNR, FQNEAQ (reference sequence). The CDR3 covers 17 residues. V lost 5 bases to trimming and J lost 0 bases; unmatched junction nucleotides: 10. This CDR3 reads CASSPTLTGGHQETQYF. Written as DNA, the CDR3 is TGTGCCAGCAGCCCAACTTTGACAGGGGGTCACCAAGAGACCCAGTACTTC.

The chain couples TRBV7-9 to TRBJ1-6, with 8 bases fitting TRBD1. After removal of 5 bases from V and 8 bases from J, the junction contained 2 bases not matched to a gene. Germline V gene data show CDR1 as SEHNR and CDR2 as FQNEAQ (reference sequence). The CDR3 spans 13 residues. DNA for the CDR3: TGTGCCAGCAGCCCGGACAGGGATTCACCCCTCCACTTT. It translates to CASSPDRDSPLHF.

V is TRBV5-4 and J is TRBJ2-1; TRBD2 matches at 9 bases. The CDR3 runs 16 residues. Trimming took 2 bases from V and 3 from J; bases not matched to a gene: 6. CDR1 is SGHNT, CDR2 YYREEE, per germline (reference sequence). DNA for the CDR3: TGTGCCAGCAGCTTTGCTCGGACTAGCGACTACAATGAGCAGTTCTTC. Translated, it gives CASSFARTSDYNEQFF.

The chain has TRBV29-1 and TRBJ2-1; D possibly corresponds to TRBD2 (6 bases). Trimming removed 6 bases from V and 3 bases from J, with 18 bases in between. This CDR3 is built from 15 residues. Germline-derived CDR1 and CDR2 are SQVTM and ANQGSEA. CDR3 sequence: CSVKGRQGGYNEQFF. CDR3 in DNA: TGCAGCGTCAAGGGGAGGCAGGGTGGCTACAATGAGCAGTTCTTC.

The gene calls are TRBV3-1 (or the pseudogene TRBV3-2) and TRBJ1-2, with a weak D call TRBD1 (6 bases). Trimming removed 4 bases from V and 3 bases from J, with 12 bases in between. This CDR3 has 14 residues. Germline V gene sequence: CDR1 LGHDT, CDR2 YNNKEL (reference sequence). The CDR3 DNA reads as TGTGCCAGCAGCCTCAGGGGTGTCGACTATGGCTACACCTTC. Protein sequence: CASSLRGVDYGYTF.

This clone was seen a single time. The gene calls are TRBV5-1 and TRBJ2-3, with 9 bases that match TRBD2. The CDR3 is 15 residues long. V lost 2 bases to trimming and J lost 2 bases; unmatched junction nucleotides: 3. The germline gives CDR1 SGHRS, CDR2 YFSETQ. The CDR3 DNA sequence: TGCGCCAGCAGCTTTACTAGCGGGTACACAGATACGCAGTATTTT. As protein: CASSFTSGYTDTQYF.

In the case of this clone: Other nucleotide sequences in the sample specify the same CDR3. This chain links TRBV30 with TRBJ1-5; D is unresolved. V lost 0 bases and J 1 base, leaving 4 bases between the germline ends. Germline assignment: CDR1 GTSNPN and CDR2 SVGIG (reference sequence). The CDR3 runs to 13 residues. CDR3 nucleotides: TGTGCCTGGAGTGTCCGGAGCAATCAGCCCCAGCATTTT. Residues: CAWSVRSNQPQHF.